The clone carrying this T cell receptor beta chain was recorded a few times. This entry comes from a study of cytomegalovirus exposure and HLA in healthy donors. Study context: Findings of an earlier analysis included about 120 million unique TCR beta sequences from roughly 200 million T cells.

Germline V gene sequence: CDR1 KGHSH, CDR2 LQKENI. The CDR3 extends over 16 amino acids. Trimming removed 2 bases from V and 7 bases from J; junction bases left unmatched: 12. Primers included in the PCR were 60 Vbeta and 13 Jbeta primers. The protocol was immunoSEQ multiplex PCR, while the TCRdb copy is restricted to in-frame clones and leaves out a portion. The data hold 120,000 or so clones, with less than 75% observed a single time. The chain has TRBV18 and TRBJ2-5; 8 bases align to TRBD2. This sequence was found in a middle-aged woman in good health and CMV-seronegative. The source material was PBMCs. The CDR3 nucleotides read TGTGCCAGCTCACCAGTCCAGCGGGGGCCCGCGGGGACCCAGTACTTC. It encodes CASSPVQRGPAGTQYF.